This T cell receptor (beta chain) was observed in a study of shared clonotypes between healthy human individuals. For every subset, genomic DNA was evenly distributed across several immunoSEQ plates. Generated by immunoSEQ multiplex PCR, the TCRdb table keeps only in-frame clones and is missing some. The profile shows roughly 2 million clones, 85% to 95% of them singletons. Germline-derived CDR1 and CDR2 are SQVTM and ANQGSEA. V lost 4 bases and J lost 0, with 7 bases in between. The CDR3 runs 14 residues. Worth noting for this clone: Its antigen is unidentified. The sample has other DNA sequences that encode this CDR3 too.

Overall study results and limits: Clonotype sharing across several donors was observed for about 5.5% of naive CD4 clonotypes.

The donors were all Caucasian adults (living in Nashville, Tennessee). This sequence originates from a man in his late teens or twenties in good health. Sequencing was carried out using naive CD4+ T cells sorted from blood. Documented subset: CD45RA+ positively selected. The gene calls are TRBV29-1 and TRBJ2-6; no reliable D call. The DNA of the CDR3 is TGCAGCGTTGTACTGAGCTCTGGGGCCAACGTCCTGACTTTC. It encodes CSVVLSSGANVLTF.